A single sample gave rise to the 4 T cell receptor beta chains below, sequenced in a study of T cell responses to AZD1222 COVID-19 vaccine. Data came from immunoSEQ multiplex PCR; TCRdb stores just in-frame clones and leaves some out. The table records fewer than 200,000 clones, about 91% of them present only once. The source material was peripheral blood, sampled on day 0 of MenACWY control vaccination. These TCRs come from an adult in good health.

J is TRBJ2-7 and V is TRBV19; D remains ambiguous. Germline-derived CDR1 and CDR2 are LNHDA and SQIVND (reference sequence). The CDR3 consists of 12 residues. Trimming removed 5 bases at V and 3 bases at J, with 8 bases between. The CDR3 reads CASSPRGYEQYF. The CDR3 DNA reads TGTGCCAGTAGTCCTCGCGGCTACGAGCAGTACTTC.

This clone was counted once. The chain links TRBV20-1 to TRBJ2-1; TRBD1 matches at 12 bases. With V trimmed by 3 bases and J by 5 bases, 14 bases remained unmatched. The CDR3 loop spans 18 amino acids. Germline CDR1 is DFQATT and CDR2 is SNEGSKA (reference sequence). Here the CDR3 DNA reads TGCAGTGCTAGTGATTTCTCCGGGACAGGGGGCGTAAACAATGAGCAGTTCTTC. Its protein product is CSASDFSGTGGVNNEQFF.

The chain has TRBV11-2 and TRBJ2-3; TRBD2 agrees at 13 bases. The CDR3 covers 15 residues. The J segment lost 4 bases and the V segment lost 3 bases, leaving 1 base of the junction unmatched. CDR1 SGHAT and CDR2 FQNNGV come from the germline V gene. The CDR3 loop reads CASSFGLAGADTQYF. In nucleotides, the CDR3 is TGTGCCAGCAGCTTTGGACTAGCGGGAGCAGATACGCAGTATTTT.

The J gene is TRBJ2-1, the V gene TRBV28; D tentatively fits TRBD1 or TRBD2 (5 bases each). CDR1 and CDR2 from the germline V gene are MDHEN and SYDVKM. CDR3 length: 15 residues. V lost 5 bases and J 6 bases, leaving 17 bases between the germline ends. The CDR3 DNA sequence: TGTGCCAGCAGTGCCACCGGGGCTACGGTCAATGAGCAGTTCTTC. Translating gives CASSATGATVNEQFF.